This entry describes one T cell receptor beta chain. The sample comes from a study of response to subunit inactivated influenza vaccine. One entry per CDR3 protein, called by TCRdb with MiXCR from the RT-PCR reads. The sample contains 650,000 to 800,000 distinct CDR3 sequences, approximately 18% of which appear only once. Trimming shortened V by 4 bases and J by 2 bases, and 15 bases separated the two germline ends. This CDR3 contains 15 residues. Germline V gene data show CDR1 as SGHRS and CDR2 as YFSETQ. The sequences come from PBMCs from blood, collected roughly 5 days after vaccination. The chain has TRBV5-1 and TRBJ2-5; the D gene is possibly TRBD1 (6 bases). The sequence derives from a man aged 50 to 60 who received an inactivated influenza vaccine. CDR3 residues: CASSLTHDRQETQYF. The CDR3 DNA sequence: TGCGCCAGCAGCCTCACCCACGACAGGCAAGAGACCCAGTACTTC.